A selection of T cell receptor beta chains follows, all from one sample in a study of blood T cell repertoires in COVID-19. Assay used: immunoSEQ multiplex PCR; TCRdb lists only in-frame clones, some missing. This sample has 110,000 or so clones, with 84% found just once. Sequencing used peripheral blood. The receptors here all came from a woman between 40 and 50 years old with acute or convalescent COVID-19. Both conserved end residues are part of each CDR3. A D gene is named only where the DNA matches it firmly. Clone sizes are given selectively: once, few, many, or a class where the clone is expanded.

>TRBJ2-4|13|-|TRBV7-9|-
TGTGCCAGCAGCTTAGTCGGTACCCGCATTCAGTACTTC
CASSLVGTRIQYF
>TRBJ1-5|13|-|TRBV7-9|-
TGTGCCAGCAGCTTATGGGCTGATCAGCCCCAGCATTTT
CASSLWADQPQHF
>TRBJ2-7|14|-|TRBV2|-
TGTGCCAGCAGTATACAGGGTCTCCTCTACGAGCAGTACTTC
CASSIQGLLYEQYF
>TRBJ2-3|17|-|TRBV7-9|-
TGTGCCAGCAGCTCCATGGGCTTACCCACCGGGGCAGATACGCAGTATTTT
CASSSMGLPTGADTQYF
>TRBJ1-1|13|few|TRBV12-3/TRBV12-4|-
TGTGCCAGCATAGGAGAGCTTGGTGGCGAAGCTTTCTTT
CASIGELGGEAFF
>TRBJ2-7|11|-|TRBV30|-
TGTGCCTGCTCCTATCGGGGCGAGCAGTACTTC
CACSYRGEQYF
>TRBJ2-3|13|-|TRBV2|TRBD2
TGTGCCAGCAGTGTTAGCGGGGGTGATACGCAGTATTTT
CASSVSGGDTQYF
>TRBJ2-1|14|once|TRBV2|-
TGTGCCAGCATGAGGGCCAGCAGGAACAATGAGCAGTTCTTC
CASMRASRNNEQFF
>TRBJ1-2|19|-|TRBV5-1|-
TGCGCCAGCAGCTTGGCGCTCGGCAGGGGAACGCCGAGCGACTATGGCTACACCTTC
CASSLALGRGTPSDYGYTF
>TRBJ1-1|12|-|TRBV2|TRBD1
TGTGCCAGCAGTGTCCGGGACAGTGAAGCTTTCTTT
CASSVRDSEAFF
>TRBJ2-5|13|-|TRBV28|-
TGTGCCAGCAAGCCGGGAGCTGAAGAGACCCAGTACTTC
CASKPGAEETQYF
>TRBJ2-7|12|-|TRBV29-1|-
TGCAGCGTTGGGGGGCAGGGCTACGAGCAGTACTTC
CSVGGQGYEQYF
>TRBJ1-1|15|-|TRBV6-5|-
TGTGCCAGCAGTTACGCAGGCAGGGGGAACACTGAAGCTTTCTTT
CASSYAGRGNTEAFF
>TRBJ1-2|15|few|TRBV7-9|TRBD1
TGTGCCAGCAGCTTAGTGACAGGGGTTGGCTATGGCTACACCTTC
CASSLVTGVGYGYTF
>TRBJ1-5|17|-|TRBV5-1|-
TGCGCCAGCAGCTTGTTCCCCGGGACTGATAGCAATCAGCCCCAGCATTTT
CASSLFPGTDSNQPQHF
>TRBJ1-5|13|-|TRBV5-1|-
TGCGCCAGCAGCTCGGGTGGGGGGGATAACCAGCATTTT
CASSSGGGDNQHF
>TRBJ1-3|16|-|TRBV9|-
TGTGCCAGCAGCGTAGACAACAGGCTTTCTGGAAACACCATATATTTT
CASSVDNRLSGNTIYF
>TRBJ2-7|14|-|TRBV18|TRBD1
TGTGCCAGCTCAAAGGACAGGGAGGCCTACGAGCAGTACTTC
CASSKDREAYEQYF
>TRBJ1-1|16|-|TRBV18|-
TGTGCCAGCTCACCATTTCGGGAGTTTCGGAACACTGAAGCTTTCTTT
CASSPFREFRNTEAFF
>TRBJ2-7|16|-|TRBV7-2|TRBD2
TGTGCCAGCAGCTGGACTAGCGGGGGGACGATCTACGAGCAGTACTTC
CASSWTSGGTIYEQYF
>TRBJ1-5|13|-|TRBV11-2|-
TGTGCCAGCAGCTCTGCTAGGAATCAGCCCCAGCATTTT
CASSSARNQPQHF
>TRBJ1-4|14|once|TRBV7-9|-
TGTGCCAGCAGCCGAACAGGGAGGGTTGAAAAACTGTTTTTT
CASSRTGRVEKLFF
>TRBJ2-7|15|-|TRBV3-1/TRBV3-2|TRBD1
TGTGCCAGCAGCCCCGCCGCAGGGGGCTTTTACGAGCAGTACTTC
CASSPAAGGFYEQYF
>TRBJ1-5|14|-|TRBV2|-
TGTGCCAGCCGACGGGAGGTTGGCAATCAGCCCCAGCATTTT
CASRREVGNQPQHF
>TRBJ2-7|14|-|TRBV5-1|-
TGCGCCAGCAGCGTCAACAGGGCCCCATACGAGCAGTACTTC
CASSVNRAPYEQYF
>TRBJ2-7|16|once|TRBV29-1|TRBD1
TGCAGCGTTGCTGGGCCGACAGGGTTTTTTCCCGACGAGCAGTACTTC
CSVAGPTGFFPDEQYF
>TRBJ1-2|15|-|TRBV30|TRBD1
TGTGCCTGGAGCGATGGGGATGGACAGGGCTATGGCTACACCTTC
CAWSDGDGQGYGYTF
>TRBJ2-1|11|few|TRBV7-9|-
TGTGCCAGCAGCTTGCGCTATGAGCAGTTCTTC
CASSLRYEQFF
>TRBJ2-5|18|-|TRBV4-1|-
TGCGCCAGCAGCCAAATCAGTAGGGCCGACAGACAATATGAGACCCAGTACTTC
CASSQISRADRQYETQYF
>TRBJ2-1|14|-|TRBV6-2/TRBV6-3|TRBD1
TGTGCCAGCAGTCAACCAGCAGGGGGCAATGAGCAGTTCTTC
CASSQPAGGNEQFF
>TRBJ2-3|16|-|TRBV9|-
TGTGCCAGCAGCGTAGCCCCCAGACTCAACACAGATACGCAGTATTTT
CASSVAPRLNTDTQYF
>TRBJ2-5|12|-|TRBV3-1/TRBV3-2|TRBD2
TGTGCCAGCAGCCAACTCGGGACTAGCCTGAACTTC
CASSQLGTSLNF